The 14 T cell receptor beta chains in this list originate from one sample, sequenced in a study of cytomegalovirus exposure and HLA in healthy donors. This PCR relied on a set of 60 Vbeta primers and 13 Jbeta primers. Repertoires were generated with immunoSEQ multiplex PCR, while TCRdb's copy carries only in-frame clones and drops some. The sample includes 200,000 to 300,000 clones, roughly 86% seen only once; the top ten take 2% to 2.5%. Sequences were obtained from PBMCs. These receptors all come from a woman aged 40 to 49 in good health and CMV-seropositive.

This clone was counted once. The chain couples TRBV6-5 to TRBJ2-7; 10 bases align to TRBD2. This CDR3 has 14 residues. Germline-derived CDR1 and CDR2 are MNHEY and SVGAGI. V lost 6 bases, J lost 3 bases, and 5 bases stayed unmatched. The CDR3, as DNA: TGTGCCAGCAGGGCTAGCGGGAGCTACTACGAGCAGTACTTC. Encoded protein: CASRASGSYYEQYF.

This clone has a handful of counts. In DNA form, the CDR3 reads TGTGCCAGCAGCCGCACAGGGAAGGCCTACGAGCAGTACTTC. It yields the protein CASSRTGKAYEQYF. This rearrangement joins TRBV7-2 to TRBJ2-7; D is possibly TRBD1 (6 bases). The CDR3 runs 14 residues. Trimming removed 5 bases at V and 2 bases at J, with 13 bases between. From germline, CDR1 is SGHTA and CDR2 FQGNSA. Filled out from reference TRBV7-2 and TRBJ2-7, the complete variable domain reads GAGVSQSPSNKVTEKGKDVELRCDPISGHTALYWYRQSLGQGLEFLIYFQGNSAPDKSGLPSDRFSAERTGGSVSTLTIQRTQQEDSAVYLCASSRTGKAYEQYFGPGTRLTVT.

This clone showed up just once. The chain is built from TRBV7-9 and TRBJ2-7; D possibly corresponds to TRBD1 (6 bases). The CDR3 is 14 amino acids. Germline-derived CDR1 and CDR2 are SEHNR and FQNEAQ (reference sequence). Trimming removed 4 bases from V and 3 bases from J, with 13 bases in between. CDR3: CASSWTESLYEQYF. The DNA for the CDR3 is TGTGCCAGCAGCTGGACAGAGTCGCTCTACGAGCAGTACTTC.

For this clone: Compared with germline, one end of the junction differs, possibly owing to a read error. The chain carries TRBV7-9 and TRBJ1-2, with 8 bases that match TRBD1. The CDR3 length is 13 residues. Germline values: CDR1 SEHNR, CDR2 FQNEAQ (reference sequence). The CDR3 loop reads CSSSTTQGGGYTF. The CDR3 DNA reads as TGTTCCAGCAGCACGACACAGGGGGGAGGCTACACCTTC.

The gene calls are TRBV27 and TRBJ1-1; 7 nucleotides line up with TRBD1. This CDR3 has 13 amino acids. V trimming: 6 bases; J trimming: 8 bases; junction bases outside the gene matches: 9. Germline assignment: CDR1 MNHEY and CDR2 SMNVEV (reference sequence). The CDR3 is CASRSGTAKEAFF. The CDR3 region has the DNA TGTGCCAGCAGATCCGGGACAGCGAAAGAAGCTTTCTTT.

V usage is TRBV11-3 and J usage is TRBJ1-1, with D perhaps TRBD1 (5 bases). Germline V CDR1 and CDR2: SGHNT, YENEEA. V dropped 0 bases and J dropped 0 bases, with 8 bases sitting between them. The CDR3 extends over 15 amino acids. CDR3 in amino acids: CASSLEGGMNTEAFF. CDR3 DNA: TGTGCCAGCAGCTTAGAGGGGGGTATGAACACTGAAGCTTTCTTT.

The rearrangement uses TRBV18 and TRBJ1-5; 8 nucleotides agree with TRBD1. Germline CDR1 KGHSH, CDR2 LQKENI. Losses at the gene ends were 3 bases for V and 4 bases for J; bases not matched to a gene: 5. This CDR3 spans 15 amino acids. CDR3 loop: CASSPTGDGNQPQHF. CDR3 in DNA: TGTGCCAGCTCACCGACAGGGGATGGAAATCAGCCCCAGCATTTT.

This clone was detected once. The chain employs TRBV29-1 and TRBJ2-2, with TRBD2 as a possible D gene (7 bases). Between the trimmed V and J ends, which lost 7 bases and 6 bases, there was a span of 15 bases. The CDR3 extends over 13 amino acids. Germline V lookup: CDR1 SQVTM, CDR2 ANQGSEA. CDR3 amino acids: CSATEGGAGELFF. The CDR3 coding sequence is TGCAGCGCAACGGAGGGGGGGGCCGGGGAGCTGTTTTTT.

The chain links TRBV19 to TRBJ2-7; TRBD1 matches at 8 bases. Germline CDR1 is LNHDA and CDR2 is SQIVND (reference sequence). The CDR3 contains 14 residues. Germline trimming cut 5 bases from V and 6 bases from J; bases unmatched to any gene: 9. The CDR3 here is CASSPRQGRGEQYF. CDR3 bases: TGTGCCAGTAGTCCCCGACAGGGGAGAGGCGAGCAGTACTTC.

This chain links TRBV5-1 with TRBJ2-3; the D gene is possibly TRBD2 (5 bases). V dropped 4 bases and J dropped 3 bases, with 12 bases sitting between them. Germline V lookup: CDR1 SGHRS, CDR2 YFSETQ. The CDR3 has 14 residues. The CDR3 loop is CASSLDRTTDTQYF. CDR3 coding DNA: TGCGCCAGCAGCCTGGACCGGACTACAGATACGCAGTATTTT. Combining the CDR3 with reference TRBV5-1 and TRBJ2-3 gives the whole variable domain KAGVTQTPRYLIKTRGQQVTLSCSPISGHRSVSWYQQTPGQGLQFLFEYFSETQRNKGNFPGRFSGRQFSNSRSEMNVSTLELGDSALYLCASSLDRTTDTQYFGPGTRLTVL.

The chain employs TRBV27 and TRBJ1-4, with 8 bases identical to TRBD1. The CDR3 extends over 15 amino acids. The germline V gene has CDR1 MNHEY and CDR2 SMNVEV (reference sequence). V lost 6 bases to trimming and J lost 1 base; unmatched junction nucleotides: 4. The CDR3 DNA is TGTGCCAGCAGATCAGGGGGCCTAACTAATGAAAAACTGTTTTTT. It specifies CASRSGGLTNEKLFF.

The rearrangement uses TRBV5-1 and TRBJ1-1; D unclear. This CDR3 spans 14 amino acids. In germline, CDR1 is SGHRS, CDR2 YFSETQ. Trimming cost V 0 bases and J 1 base, with 7 bases left between them. CDR3 nucleotide sequence: TGCGCCAGCAGCTTGGGTTCGGGGAACACTGAAGCTTTCTTT. Its translation: CASSLGSGNTEAFF.

The chain uses TRBV30 and TRBJ1-1; D is unresolved. Per germline, CDR1 GTSNPN and CDR2 SVGIG (reference sequence). The CDR3 contains 11 residues. The ends were cut back, 0 bases at V and 8 bases at J, with 7 bases in the middle. CDR3 in amino acids: CAWSVQWEAFF. The CDR3, as DNA: TGTGCCTGGAGTGTACAGTGGGAAGCTTTCTTT.

This clone has a single count. The chain combines TRBV28 with TRBJ1-2; TRBD1 matches at 8 bases. CDR1 MDHEN and CDR2 SYDVKM come from the germline V gene. The CDR3 loop spans 13 amino acids. V shed 8 bases and J 8 bases; nucleotides not matched to a gene: 10. The CDR3: CASRGQGGMGYTF. Written as DNA, the CDR3 is TGTGCCAGCCGAGGACAGGGAGGTATGGGCTACACCTTC.